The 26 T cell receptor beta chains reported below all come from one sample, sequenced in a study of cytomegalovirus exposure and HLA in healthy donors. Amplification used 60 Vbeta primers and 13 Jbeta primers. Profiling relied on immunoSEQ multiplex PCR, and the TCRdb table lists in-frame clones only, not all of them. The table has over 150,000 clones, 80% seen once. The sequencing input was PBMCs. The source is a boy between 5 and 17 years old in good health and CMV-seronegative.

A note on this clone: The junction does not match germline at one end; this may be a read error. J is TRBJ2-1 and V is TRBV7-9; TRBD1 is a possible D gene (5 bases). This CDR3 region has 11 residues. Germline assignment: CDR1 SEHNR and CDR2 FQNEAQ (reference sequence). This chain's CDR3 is CSSSLQDEQFF. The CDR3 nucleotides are TGTTCCAGCAGCTTACAGGATGAGCAGTTCTTC.

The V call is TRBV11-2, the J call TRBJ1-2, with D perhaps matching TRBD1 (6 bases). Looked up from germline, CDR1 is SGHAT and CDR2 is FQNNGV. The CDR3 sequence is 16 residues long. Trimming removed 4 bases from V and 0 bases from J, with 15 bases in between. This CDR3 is CASSSTGRTTNYGYTF. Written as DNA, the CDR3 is TGTGCCAGCAGCTCAACAGGGAGAACGACTAACTATGGCTACACCTTC.

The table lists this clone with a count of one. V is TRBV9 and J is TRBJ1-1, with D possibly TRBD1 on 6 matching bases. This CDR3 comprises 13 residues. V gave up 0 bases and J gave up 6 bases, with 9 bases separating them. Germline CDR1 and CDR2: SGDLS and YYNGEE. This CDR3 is CASSVGPGAEAFF. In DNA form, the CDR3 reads TGTGCCAGCAGCGTAGGACCAGGGGCTGAAGCTTTCTTT. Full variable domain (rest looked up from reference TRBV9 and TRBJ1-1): DSGVTQTPKHLITATGQRVTLRCSPRSGDLSVYWYQQSLDQGLQFLIQYYNGEERAKGNILERFSAQQFPDLHSELNLSSLELGDSALYFCASSVGPGAEAFFGQGTRLTVV.

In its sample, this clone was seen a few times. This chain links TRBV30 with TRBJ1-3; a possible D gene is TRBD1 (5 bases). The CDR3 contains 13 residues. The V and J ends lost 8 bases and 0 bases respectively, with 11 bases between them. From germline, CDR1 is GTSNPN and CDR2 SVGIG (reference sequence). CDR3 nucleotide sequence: TGTGCCCAAGGGGACTACTCTGGAAACACCATATATTTT. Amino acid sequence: CAQGDYSGNTIYF. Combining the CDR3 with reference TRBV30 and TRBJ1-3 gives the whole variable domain SQTIHQWPATLVQPVGSPLSLECTVEGTSNPNLYWYRQAAGRGLQLLFYSVGIGQISSEVPQNLSASRPQDRQFILSSKKLLLSDSGFYLCAQGDYSGNTIYFGEGSWLTVV.

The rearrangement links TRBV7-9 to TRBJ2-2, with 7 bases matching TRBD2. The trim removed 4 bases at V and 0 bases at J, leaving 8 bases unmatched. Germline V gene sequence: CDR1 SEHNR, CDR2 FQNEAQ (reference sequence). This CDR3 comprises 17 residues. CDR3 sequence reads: CASSSGGRLSNTGELFF. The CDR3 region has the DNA TGTGCCAGCAGCTCCGGGGGGAGGCTGTCGAACACCGGGGAGCTGTTTTTT.

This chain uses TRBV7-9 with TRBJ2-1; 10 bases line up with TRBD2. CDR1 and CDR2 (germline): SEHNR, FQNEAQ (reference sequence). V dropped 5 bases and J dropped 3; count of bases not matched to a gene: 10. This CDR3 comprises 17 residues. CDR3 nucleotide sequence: TGTGCCAGCAGCAGCAACATTCTAGCGGGAGTCTACAATGAGCAGTTCTTC. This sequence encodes CASSSNILAGVYNEQFF.

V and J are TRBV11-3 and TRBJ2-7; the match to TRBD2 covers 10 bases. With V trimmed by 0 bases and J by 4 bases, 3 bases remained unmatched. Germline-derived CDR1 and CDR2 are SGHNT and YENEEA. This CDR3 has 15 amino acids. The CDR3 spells CASSLDPAGGYEQYF. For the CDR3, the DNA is TGTGCCAGCAGCTTAGATCCAGCGGGAGGGTACGAGCAGTACTTC. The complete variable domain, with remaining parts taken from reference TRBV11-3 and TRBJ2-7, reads EAGVVQSPRYKIIEKKQPVAFWCNPISGHNTLYWYLQNLGQGPELLIRYENEEAVDDSQLPKDRFSAERLKGVDSTLKIQPAELGDSAVYLCASSLDPAGGYEQYFGPGTRLTVT.

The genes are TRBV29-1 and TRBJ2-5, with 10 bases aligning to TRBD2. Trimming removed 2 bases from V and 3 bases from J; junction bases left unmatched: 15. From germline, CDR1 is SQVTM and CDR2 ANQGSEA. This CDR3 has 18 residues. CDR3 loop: CSVESPAAGGTGEETQYF. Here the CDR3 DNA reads TGCAGCGTTGAATCCCCGGCAGCGGGAGGGACAGGAGAAGAGACCCAGTACTTC.

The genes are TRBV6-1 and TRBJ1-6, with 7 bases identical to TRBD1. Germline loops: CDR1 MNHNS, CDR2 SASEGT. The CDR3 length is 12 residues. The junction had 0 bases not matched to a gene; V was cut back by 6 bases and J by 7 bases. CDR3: CASRTGNSPLHF. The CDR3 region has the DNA TGTGCCAGCAGGACAGGGAATTCACCCCTCCACTTT.

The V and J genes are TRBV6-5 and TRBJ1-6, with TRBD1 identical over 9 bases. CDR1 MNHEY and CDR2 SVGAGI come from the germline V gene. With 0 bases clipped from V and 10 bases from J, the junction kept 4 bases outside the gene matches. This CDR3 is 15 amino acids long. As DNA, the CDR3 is TGTGCCAGCAGTTACTCGGGGACAGGGCGATCACCCCTCCACTTT. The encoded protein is CASSYSGTGRSPLHF.

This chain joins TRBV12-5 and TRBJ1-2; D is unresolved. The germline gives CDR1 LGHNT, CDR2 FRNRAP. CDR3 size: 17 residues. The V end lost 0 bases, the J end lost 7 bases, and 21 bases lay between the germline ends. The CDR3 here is CASGLVTLTGGRGGYTF. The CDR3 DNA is TGTGCTAGTGGTTTGGTCACTCTCACTGGAGGGCGGGGTGGCTACACCTTC. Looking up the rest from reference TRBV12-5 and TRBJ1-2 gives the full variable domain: DARVTQTPRHKVTEMGQEVTMRCQPILGHNTVFWYRQTMMQGLELLAYFRNRAPLDDSGMPKDRFSAEMPDATLATLKIQPSEPRDSAVYFCASGLVTLTGGRGGYTFGSGTRLTVV.

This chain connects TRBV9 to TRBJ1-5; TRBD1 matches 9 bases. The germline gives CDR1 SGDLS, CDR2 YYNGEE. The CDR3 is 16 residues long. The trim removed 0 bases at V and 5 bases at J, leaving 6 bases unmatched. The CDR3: CASSVGTGDWDQPQHF. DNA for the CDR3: TGTGCCAGCAGCGTAGGGACAGGGGATTGGGATCAGCCCCAGCATTTT.

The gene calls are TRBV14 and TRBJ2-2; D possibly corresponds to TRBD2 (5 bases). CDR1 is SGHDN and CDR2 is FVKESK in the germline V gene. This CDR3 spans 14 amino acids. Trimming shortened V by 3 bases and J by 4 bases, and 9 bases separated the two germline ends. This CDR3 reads CASSQDFGTGELFF. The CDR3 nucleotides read TGTGCCAGCAGCCAGGACTTTGGCACCGGGGAGCTGTTTTTT.

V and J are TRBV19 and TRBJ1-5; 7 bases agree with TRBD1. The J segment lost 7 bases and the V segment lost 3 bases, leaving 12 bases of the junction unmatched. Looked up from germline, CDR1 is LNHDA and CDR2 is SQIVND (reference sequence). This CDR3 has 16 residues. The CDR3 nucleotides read TGTGCCAGTAGTATTCCCCTCCGACAGGGCGGCCAGCCCCAGCATTTT. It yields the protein CASSIPLRQGGQPQHF.

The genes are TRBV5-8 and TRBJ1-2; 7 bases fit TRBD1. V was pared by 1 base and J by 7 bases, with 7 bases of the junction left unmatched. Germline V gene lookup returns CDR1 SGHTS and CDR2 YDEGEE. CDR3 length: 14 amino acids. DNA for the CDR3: TGTGCCAGCAGCTTGATGAGGGACAGACCTGGCTACACCTTC. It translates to CASSLMRDRPGYTF. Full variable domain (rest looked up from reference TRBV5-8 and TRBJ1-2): EAGVTQSPTHLIKTRGQQATLRCSPISGHTSVYWYQQALGLGLQFLLWYDEGEERNRGNFPPRFSGRQFPNYSSELNVNALELEDSALYLCASSLMRDRPGYTFGSGTRLTVV.

The CDR3 spells CASSLRSPAAYGYTF. The CDR3 DNA is TGCGCCAGCAGCCTTCGTTCTCCTGCCGCGTATGGCTACACCTTC. The chain couples TRBV4-3 to TRBJ1-2; D gene ambiguous. The CDR3 has 15 residues. Germline V gene data show CDR1 as LGHNA and CDR2 as YSLEER. Deletions cut 4 bases from V and 5 bases from J, with 17 bases between.

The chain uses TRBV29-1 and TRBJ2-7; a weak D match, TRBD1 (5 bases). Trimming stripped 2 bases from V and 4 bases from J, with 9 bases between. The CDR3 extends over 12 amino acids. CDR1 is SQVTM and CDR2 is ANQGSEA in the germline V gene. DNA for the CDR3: TGCAGCGTTGAAAGGGGCAGATACGAGCAGTACTTC. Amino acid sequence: CSVERGRYEQYF.

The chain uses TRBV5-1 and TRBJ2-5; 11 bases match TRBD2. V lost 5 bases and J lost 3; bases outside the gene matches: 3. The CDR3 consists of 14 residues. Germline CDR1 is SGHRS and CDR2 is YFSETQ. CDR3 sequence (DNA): TGCGCCAGCAGGGTACTAGCGGGGGAAGAGACCCAGTACTTC. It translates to CASRVLAGEETQYF.

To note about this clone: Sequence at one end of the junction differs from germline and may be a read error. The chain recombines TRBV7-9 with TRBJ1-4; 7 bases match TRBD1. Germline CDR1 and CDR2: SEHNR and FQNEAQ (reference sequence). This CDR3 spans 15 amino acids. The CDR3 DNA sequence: TGTTCCAGCAGCCCCCGGGACAGTAGCCCTGTCAAACTGTTTTTT. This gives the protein CSSSPRDSSPVKLFF.

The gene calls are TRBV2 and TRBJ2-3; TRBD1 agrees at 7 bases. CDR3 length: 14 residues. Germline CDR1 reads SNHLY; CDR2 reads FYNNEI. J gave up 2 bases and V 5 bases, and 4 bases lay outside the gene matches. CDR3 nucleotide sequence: TGTGCCAGCAGTCCGACAGGGTTCACAGATACGCAGTATTTT. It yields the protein CASSPTGFTDTQYF.

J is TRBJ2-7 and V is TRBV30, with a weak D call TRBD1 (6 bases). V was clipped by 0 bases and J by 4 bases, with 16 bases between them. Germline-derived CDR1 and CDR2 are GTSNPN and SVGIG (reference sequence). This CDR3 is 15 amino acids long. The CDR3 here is CAWSVQDSRGYEQYF. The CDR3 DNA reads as TGTGCCTGGAGTGTACAGGACAGTAGAGGTTACGAGCAGTACTTC.

Here the CDR3 DNA reads TGTGCCAGAAGCTGGGACTACCGCTACGAGCAGTACTTC. Its translation: CARSWDYRYEQYF. This sequence joins TRBV5-3 and TRBJ2-7, with TRBD2 matching 7 bases. TRBV5-3 is an ORF for which the function is uncertain. The CDR3 spans 13 residues. V lost 3 bases and J lost 3; bases outside the gene matches: 3.

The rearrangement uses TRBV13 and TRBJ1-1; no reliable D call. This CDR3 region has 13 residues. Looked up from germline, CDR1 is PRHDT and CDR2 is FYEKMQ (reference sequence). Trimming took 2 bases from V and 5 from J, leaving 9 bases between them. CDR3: CASSLSSGTEAFF. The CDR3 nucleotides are TGTGCCAGCAGCTTAAGTTCGGGGACTGAAGCTTTCTTT. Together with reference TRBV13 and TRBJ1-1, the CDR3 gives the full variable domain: AAGVIQSPRHLIKEKRETATLKCYPIPRHDTVYWYQQGPGQDPQFLISFYEKMQSDKGSIPDRFSAQQFSDYHSELNMSSLELGDSALYFCASSLSSGTEAFFGQGTRLTVV.

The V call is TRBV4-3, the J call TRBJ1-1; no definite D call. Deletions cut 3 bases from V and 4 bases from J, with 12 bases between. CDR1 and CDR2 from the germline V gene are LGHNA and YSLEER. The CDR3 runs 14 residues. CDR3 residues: CASSHTSSGTEAFF. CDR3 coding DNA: TGCGCCAGCAGCCATACTAGTTCGGGCACTGAAGCTTTCTTT.

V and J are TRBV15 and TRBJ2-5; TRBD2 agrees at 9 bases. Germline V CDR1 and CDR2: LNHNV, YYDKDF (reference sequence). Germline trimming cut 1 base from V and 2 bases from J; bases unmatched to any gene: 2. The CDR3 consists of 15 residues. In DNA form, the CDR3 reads TGTGCCACCAGCAGAGGGCTAGCGGGGCAAGAGACCCAGTACTTC. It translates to CATSRGLAGQETQYF. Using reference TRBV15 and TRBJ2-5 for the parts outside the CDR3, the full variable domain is DAMVIQNPRYQVTQFGKPVTLSCSQTLNHNVMYWYQQKSSQAPKLLFHYYDKDFNNEADTPDNFQSRRPNTSFCFLDIRSPGLGDTAMYLCATSRGLAGQETQYFGPGTRLLVL.

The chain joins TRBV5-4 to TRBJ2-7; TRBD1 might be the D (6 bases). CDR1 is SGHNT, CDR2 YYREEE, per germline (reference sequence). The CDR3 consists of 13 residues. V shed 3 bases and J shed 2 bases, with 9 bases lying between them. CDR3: CASSSGQTYEQYF. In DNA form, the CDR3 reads TGTGCCAGCAGCTCCGGACAGACCTACGAGCAGTACTTC.